These T cell receptor beta chains were read from a single sample in a study of cytomegalovirus exposure and HLA in healthy donors. Assay used: immunoSEQ multiplex PCR; TCRdb lists only in-frame clones, some missing. The table lists under 150,000 clones, about 87% of them singletons. Sequences were obtained from PBMCs. These receptors all come from a man younger than 35 in good health and CMV-seropositive. The CDR3 runs from the conserved cysteine through the conserved F or W. Each record gives: clone size, V gene, D gene, J gene, CDR3 DNA, CDR3 protein. A D gene is named only where the DNA matches it firmly. Clone size is given for some rows only: seen once, a few or many times, or a class if the clone is expanded.

>.|TRBV12-2|.|TRBJ2-6
TGTGCAAGTCGCTTAAAGAGATCTGGGGCCAACGTCCTGACTTTC
CASRLKRSGANVLTF
>.|TRBV7-8|.|TRBJ1-4
TGTGCCAGCAGCTTGACCAGGGGTACTAATGAAAAACTGTTTTTT
CASSLTRGTNEKLFF
>.|TRBV25-1|.|TRBJ2-1
TGTGCCAGCAGCGACATTCGGCGCGGGGCCCCGGGGGATGAGCAGTTCTTC
CASSDIRRGAPGDEQFF
>.|TRBV18|.|TRBJ2-7
TGTGCCAGCTCACCACTGGAGGGATTATACGAGCAGTACTTC
CASSPLEGLYEQYF
>.|TRBV5-1|TRBD1|TRBJ1-2
TGCGCCAGCTCTCGGGACAGGGGTTCTTATGGCTACACCTTC
CASSRDRGSYGYTF
>.|TRBV19|TRBD2|TRBJ2-1
TGTGCCAGTAGCCTCCCAGCGGGAGGGCCGTTCTTC
CASSLPAGGPFF
>.|TRBV11-3|.|TRBJ1-4
TGTGCCAGCAGCTTCCAGGGAAAACTGTTTTTT
CASSFQGKLFF
>.|TRBV2|.|TRBJ1-6
TGTGCCAGCAGTGACCGGTACTCAGGGGACTCACCCCTCCACTTT
CASSDRYSGDSPLHF
>.|TRBV27|TRBD1|TRBJ1-2
TGTGCCAGCAGTTGGGGACAGGATAGAGGCTACACCTTC
CASSWGQDRGYTF
>.|TRBV10-2|TRBD2|TRBJ2-1
TGCGCCAGCTCCGCTGCGGGAGGCATTTACAATGAGCAGTTCTTC
CASSAAGGIYNEQFF
>few|TRBV30|TRBD1|TRBJ1-2
TGTGCCTGGAGTGTGGGACAGGGGGACTATGGCTACACCTTC
CAWSVGQGDYGYTF
>.|TRBV7-8|.|TRBJ2-5
TGTGCCAGCAGCCTCGGTCCAGGGAATTGGGAGACCCAGTACTTC
CASSLGPGNWETQYF
>.|TRBV29-1|.|TRBJ1-6
TGCAGCGTTGCTAGGTCGGAGGATTCACCCCTCCACTTT
CSVARSEDSPLHF
>.|TRBV18|TRBD2|TRBJ2-7
TGTGCCAGCTCACCAGGGGCTAGCGGGCGGTACCTCTACGAGCAGTACTTC
CASSPGASGRYLYEQYF
>.|TRBV7-7|TRBD1|TRBJ2-7
TGTGCTAGCAGCCTCTCGACAGGGAAAGCCTACGAGCAGTACTTC
CASSLSTGKAYEQYF
>.|TRBV28|TRBD2|TRBJ2-7
TGTGCCAGCAGTCCTGTAGCGGGGACCTACGAGCAGTACTTC
CASSPVAGTYEQYF
>.|TRBV9|TRBD1|TRBJ1-5
TGTGCCAGCAGCGTAACAGGGGTTATCCCTAATCAGCCCCAGCATTTT
CASSVTGVIPNQPQHF
>.|TRBV5-1|TRBD1|TRBJ2-7
TGCGCCAGCAGCTTGGCGAGACAGGGGGCCGACGAGCAGTACTTC
CASSLARQGADEQYF
>.|TRBV6-5|.|TRBJ2-3
TGTGCCAGCAGGGGCCTCACAGATACGCAGTATTTT
CASRGLTDTQYF
>once|TRBV2|TRBD2|TRBJ2-1
TGTGCCAGCGGGGGGGAAACCAATGAGCAGTTCTTC
CASGGETNEQFF
>.|TRBV7-9|.|TRBJ1-1
TGTGCCAGCAGTCGAACACTGAACACTGAAGCTTTCTTT
CASSRTLNTEAFF
>few|TRBV6-4|.|TRBJ2-6
TGTGCCAGCAGTGACTCCCGGGACACTCACTCTGGGGCCAACGTCCTGACTTTC
CASSDSRDTHSGANVLTF
>.|TRBV11-2|TRBD1|TRBJ2-7
TGTGCCAGCAGCCTCGGACAGGGGGAATATTACGAGCAGTACTTC
CASSLGQGEYYEQYF